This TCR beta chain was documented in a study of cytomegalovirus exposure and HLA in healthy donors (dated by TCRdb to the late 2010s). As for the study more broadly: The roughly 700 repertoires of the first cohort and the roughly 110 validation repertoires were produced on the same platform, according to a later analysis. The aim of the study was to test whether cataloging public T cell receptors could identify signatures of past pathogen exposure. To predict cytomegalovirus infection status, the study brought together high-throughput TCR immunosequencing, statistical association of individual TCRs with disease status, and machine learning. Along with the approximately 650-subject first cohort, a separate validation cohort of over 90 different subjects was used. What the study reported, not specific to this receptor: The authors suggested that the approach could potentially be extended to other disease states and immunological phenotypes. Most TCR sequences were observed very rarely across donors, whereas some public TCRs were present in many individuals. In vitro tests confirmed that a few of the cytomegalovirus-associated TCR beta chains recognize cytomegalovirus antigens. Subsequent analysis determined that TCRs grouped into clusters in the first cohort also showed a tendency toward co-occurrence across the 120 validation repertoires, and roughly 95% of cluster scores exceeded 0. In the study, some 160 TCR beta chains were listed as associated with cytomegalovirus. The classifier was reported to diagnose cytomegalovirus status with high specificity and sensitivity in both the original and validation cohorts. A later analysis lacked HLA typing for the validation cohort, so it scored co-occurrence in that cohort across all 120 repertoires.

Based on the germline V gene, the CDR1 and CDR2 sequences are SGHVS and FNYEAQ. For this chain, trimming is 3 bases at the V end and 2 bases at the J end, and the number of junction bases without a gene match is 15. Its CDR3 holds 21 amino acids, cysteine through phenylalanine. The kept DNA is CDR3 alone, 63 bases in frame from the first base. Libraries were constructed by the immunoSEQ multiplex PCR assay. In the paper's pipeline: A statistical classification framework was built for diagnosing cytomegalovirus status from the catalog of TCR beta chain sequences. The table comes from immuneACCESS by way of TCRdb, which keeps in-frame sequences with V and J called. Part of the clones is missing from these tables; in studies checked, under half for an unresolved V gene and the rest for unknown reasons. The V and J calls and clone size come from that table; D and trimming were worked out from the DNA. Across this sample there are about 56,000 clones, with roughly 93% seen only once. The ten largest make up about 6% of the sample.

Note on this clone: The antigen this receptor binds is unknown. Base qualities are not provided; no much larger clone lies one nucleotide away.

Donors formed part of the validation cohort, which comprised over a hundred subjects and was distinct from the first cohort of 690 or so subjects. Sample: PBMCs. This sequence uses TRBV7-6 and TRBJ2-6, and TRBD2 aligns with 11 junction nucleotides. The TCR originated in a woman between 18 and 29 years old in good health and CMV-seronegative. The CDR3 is CASSFQAGRPSGGTGANVLTF. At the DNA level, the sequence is TGTGCCAGCAGCTTTCAGGCAGGGCGGCCTAGCGGGGGGACTGGGGCCAACGTCCTGACTTTC.